These 26 T cell receptor beta chains originate from one sample sequenced in a study of cytomegalovirus exposure and HLA in healthy donors. Both 60 Vbeta primers and 13 Jbeta primers went into the PCR. The method was immunoSEQ multiplex PCR; TCRdb's version includes in-frame clones alone and lacks a portion of them. Of about 160,000 clones in the sample, 81% are singletons; the top ten hold 1.5% to 2%. Material for sequencing was PBMCs. These receptors all come from a woman aged 18-29 years in good health and CMV-seronegative.

The V gene is TRBV11-2, the J gene TRBJ1-1; TRBD1 matches 7 bases. V gave up 1 base and J gave up 4 bases; unmatched junction bases: 6. This CDR3 region has 15 residues. CDR1 is SGHAT, CDR2 FQNNGV, per germline. CDR3: CASSLVTGVGTEAFF. The CDR3 DNA is TGTGCCAGCAGCTTAGTCACAGGGGTAGGCACTGAAGCTTTCTTT.

The V call is TRBV4-1, the J call TRBJ2-7, with D perhaps TRBD1 (6 bases). The CDR3 length is 16 residues. Germline CDR1 and CDR2: MGHRA and YSYEKL. V was shortened by 0 bases and J by 2 bases, with 14 bases between the two germline ends. The CDR3 DNA reads TGCGCCAGCAGCCAAGAGCAGGGGCGTCAGGCCTACGAGCAGTACTTC. Encoded protein: CASSQEQGRQAYEQYF.

This clone was observed many times. The chain combines TRBV19 with TRBJ1-5, with D maybe TRBD1 (5 bases). This CDR3 contains 12 residues. Germline CDR1 reads LNHDA; CDR2 reads SQIVND (reference sequence). Trimming pared 7 bases from V and 5 bases from J, leaving 9 bases between. The CDR3 DNA sequence: TGTGCCAGTAAGGGGTTGTATCAGCCCCAGCATTTT. Residues: CASKGLYQPQHF. Based on the CDR3 plus reference TRBV19 and TRBJ1-5, the full variable domain is DGGITQSPKYLFRKEGQNVTLSCEQNLNHDAMYWYRQDPGQGLRLIYYSQIVNDFQKGDIAEGYSVSREKKESFPLTVTSAQKNPTAFYLCASKGLYQPQHFGDGTRLSIL.

The rearrangement uses TRBV27 and TRBJ2-1; a weak D match, TRBD2 (6 bases). V dropped 2 bases and J dropped 2 bases, with 13 bases sitting between them. Per germline, CDR1 MNHEY and CDR2 SMNVEV (reference sequence). The CDR3 runs 16 residues. The CDR3 DNA sequence: TGTGCCAGCAGTTTACGGACGGGAGTGGCCTACAATGAGCAGTTCTTC. This codes for CASSLRTGVAYNEQFF.

Only one count was recorded for this clone. This same CDR3 is encoded by further DNA sequences in the sample. The chain carries TRBV29-1 and TRBJ1-2; 7 bases map to TRBD1. CDR1 and CDR2 (germline): SQVTM, ANQGSEA. CDR3 length equals 12 residues. After removal of 6 bases from V and 4 bases from J, the junction contained 5 bases not matched to a gene. CDR3 sequence (DNA): TGCAGCGTAGGGGGACAGCTCTATGGCTACACCTTC. This gives the protein CSVGGQLYGYTF.

The chain joins TRBV25-1 to TRBJ2-7, with 8 bases identical to TRBD1. CDR1 MGHDK and CDR2 SYGVNS come from the germline V gene. CDR3 size: 17 residues. V was clipped by 1 base and J by 6 bases; unmatched bases: 14. CDR3 in DNA: TGTGCCAGCAGTGAATTGTCCTTCCGGGACAGGTATATCGAGCAGTACTTC. As protein: CASSELSFRDRYIEQYF.

The rearrangement joins TRBV2 to TRBJ1-1; TRBD1 aligns across 8 bases. This CDR3 is built from 13 residues. CDR1 is SNHLY, CDR2 FYNNEI, per germline. J gave up 14 bases and V 4 bases, and 12 bases lay outside the gene matches. DNA for the CDR3: TGTGCCAGCAGTGCCACAGGGGGGGAGATTTACTTCTTT. Protein sequence: CASSATGGEIYFF. Complete variable domain (other parts from reference TRBV2 and TRBJ1-1): EPEVTQTPSHQVTQMGQEVILRCVPISNHLYFYWYRQILGQKVEFLVSFYNNEISEKSEIFDDQFSVERPDGSNFTLKIRSTKLEDSAMYFCASSATGGEIYFFGQGTRLTVV.

This chain joins TRBV5-4 and TRBJ1-2, with 9 bases that match TRBD1. The germline gives CDR1 SGHNT, CDR2 YYREEE (reference sequence). Trimming took 0 bases from V and 7 from J; bases not matched to a gene: 7. The CDR3 has 15 residues. In nucleotides, the CDR3 is TGTGCCAGCAGCTTGGGGGACAGGGTGCGGTCTGGCTACACCTTC. Translation: CASSLGDRVRSGYTF.

CDR3 nucleotides: TGTGCCAGCAGCCGAGGAGGGTATTCCTACGAGCAGTACTTC. This codes for CASSRGGYSYEQYF. V and J are TRBV28 and TRBJ2-7; a possible D gene is TRBD2 (6 bases). Germline-derived CDR1 and CDR2 are MDHEN and SYDVKM. The V end lost 6 bases, the J end lost 1 base, and 13 bases lay between the germline ends. This CDR3 is built from 14 residues. Filled out from reference TRBV28 and TRBJ2-7, the complete variable domain reads DVKVTQSSRYLVKRTGEKVFLECVQDMDHENMFWYRQDPGLGLRLIYFSYDVKMKEKGDIPEGYSVSREKKERFSLILESASTNQTSMYLCASSRGGYSYEQYFGPGTRLTVT.

The chain is built from TRBV6-5 and TRBJ1-1; no firm D call. Germline assignment: CDR1 MNHEY and CDR2 SVGAGI. Trimming took off 2 bases at V and 2 bases at J, with 9 bases between the two ends. The CDR3 sequence is 14 residues long. The CDR3 DNA reads as TGTGCCAGCAGTTACGGACGGGGTAACACTGAAGCTTTCTTT. This sequence encodes CASSYGRGNTEAFF.

The chain's CDR3 is CASSVAHGTDTQYF. CDR3 bases: TGTGCCAGCAGTGTGGCCCATGGCACAGATACGCAGTATTTT. The chain joins TRBV9 to TRBJ2-3; D is uncertain. Germline loops: CDR1 SGDLS, CDR2 YYNGEE. The CDR3 spans 14 residues. V was shortened by 5 bases and J by 1 base, with 11 bases between the two germline ends. Full variable domain (remainder filled in from reference TRBV9 and TRBJ2-3): DSGVTQTPKHLITATGQRVTLRCSPRSGDLSVYWYQQSLDQGLQFLIQYYNGEERAKGNILERFSAQQFPDLHSELNLSSLELGDSALYFCASSVAHGTDTQYFGPGTRLTVL.

V gene TRBV5-1 combines with J gene TRBJ1-6; possible D gene TRBD1, 6 bases. Per the germline V gene, CDR1 is SGHRS and CDR2 is YFSETQ. The CDR3 covers 15 residues. Trimming cost V 4 bases and J 2 bases, with 10 bases left between them. The CDR3 DNA follows: TGCGCCAGCAGCGTCCAGGGGACCTATAATTCACCCCTCCACTTT. Protein sequence: CASSVQGTYNSPLHF.

V is TRBV7-9 and J is TRBJ2-5; 7 bases are a match to TRBD1. The V and J ends lost 5 bases and 5 bases, in that order; junction bases with no gene match: 5. CDR1 and CDR2 from the germline V gene are SEHNR and FQNEAQ (reference sequence). The CDR3 is 13 amino acids. CDR3 protein: CASSRQGSETQYF. DNA for the CDR3: TGTGCCAGCAGCCGACAGGGATCGGAGACCCAGTACTTC.

In its sample, this clone was seen once. The genes are TRBV29-1 and TRBJ1-2, with D possibly matching TRBD1 (5 bases). Per the germline V gene, CDR1 is SQVTM and CDR2 is ANQGSEA. The CDR3 sequence is 13 residues long. The V gene lost 7 bases and the J gene lost 4 bases, with 16 bases spanning the gap. As DNA, the CDR3 is TGCAGCGCTTTACGGACGGACACCTATGGCTACACCTTC. It translates to CSALRTDTYGYTF.

The rearrangement joins TRBV6-1 to TRBJ1-3; TRBD1 matches at 7 bases. Germline V gene lookup returns CDR1 MNHNS and CDR2 SASEGT. V gave up 7 bases and J gave up 4 bases; unmatched junction bases: 7. There are 14 residues in the CDR3. The chain's CDR3 is CASNPGTEGNTIYF. CDR3 bases: TGTGCCAGCAATCCCGGGACAGAAGGAAACACCATATATTTT.

The chain links TRBV7-8 to TRBJ1-1; possibly TRBD1 for D (5 bases). The V gene lost 1 base and the J gene lost 3 bases, with 18 bases spanning the gap. The CDR3 sequence is 17 residues long. Germline loops: CDR1 SGHVS, CDR2 FQNEAQ. This chain's CDR3 is CASSLVGSSGLYTEAFF. The CDR3 DNA sequence: TGTGCCAGCAGCTTAGTCGGATCCTCAGGGTTATACACTGAAGCTTTCTTT.

V is TRBV27 and J is TRBJ2-1; 10 nucleotides agree with TRBD2. Germline CDR1 MNHEY, CDR2 SMNVEV (reference sequence). This CDR3 is built from 16 residues. Losses at the gene ends were 1 base for V and 9 bases for J; bases not matched to a gene: 9. CDR3 coding DNA: TGTGCCAGCAGTTTATTTGGACTAGCGGCCAGGGGTGAGCAGTTCTTC. Protein product: CASSLFGLAARGEQFF.

The rearrangement uses TRBV9 and TRBJ2-1; D is uncertain. Trimming removed 4 bases at V and 8 bases at J, with 13 bases between. Per the germline V gene, CDR1 is SGDLS and CDR2 is YYNGEE. This CDR3 has 13 amino acids. The CDR3 nucleotides are TGTGCCAGCAGCCCAGGTACAGTGTATGAGCAGTTCTTC. Protein sequence: CASSPGTVYEQFF.

The rearrangement links TRBV10-2 to TRBJ1-3; D is unclear. Germline CDR1 reads WSHSY; CDR2 reads SAAADI. The length of the CDR3 is 11 residues. V shed 11 bases and J shed 11 bases, with 16 bases lying between them. CDR3 amino acids: CAGFRSFAIYF. DNA of the CDR3: TGCGCCGGCTTCCGGAGCTTCGCCATATATTTT.

The rearrangement links TRBV7-2 to TRBJ1-5; D remains ambiguous. Germline lookup yields CDR1 SGHTA and CDR2 FQGNSA. Trimming cost V 1 base and J 3 bases, with 4 bases left between them. The length of the CDR3 is 13 residues. CDR3 sequence (DNA): TGTGCCAGCAGCTTAGGGCCCAATCAGCCCCAGCATTTT. Protein product: CASSLGPNQPQHF.

This clone was seen a single time. The J gene is TRBJ2-3, the V gene TRBV18; tentatively, D is TRBD1 (6 bases). V was shortened by 4 bases and J by 2 bases, with 16 bases between the two germline ends. CDR3 length equals 16 residues. Germline CDR1 and CDR2: KGHSH and LQKENI. CDR3 nucleotide sequence: TGTGCCAGCTCACGGGGACCGGGACAACTCACAGATACGCAGTATTTT. Translation: CASSRGPGQLTDTQYF.

This chain connects TRBV2 to TRBJ2-7; TRBD1 matches at 8 bases. CDR3 length: 15 residues. Trimming took 7 bases from V and 2 from J; bases not matched to a gene: 10. The germline gives CDR1 SNHLY, CDR2 FYNNEI. DNA for the CDR3: TGTGCCAGCAACCCCCGGGACAGGATGACCTACGAGCAGTACTTC. Residues: CASNPRDRMTYEQYF. Filled out from reference TRBV2 and TRBJ2-7, the complete variable domain reads EPEVTQTPSHQVTQMGQEVILRCVPISNHLYFYWYRQILGQKVEFLVSFYNNEISEKSEIFDDQFSVERPDGSNFTLKIRSTKLEDSAMYFCASNPRDRMTYEQYFGPGTRLTVT.

This clone was recorded only once. The gene calls are TRBV18 and TRBJ1-3; D gene ambiguous. Trimming removed 1 base from V and 0 bases from J, with 7 bases in between. This CDR3 has 15 amino acids. Germline CDR1 and CDR2: KGHSH and LQKENI. CDR3 sequence (DNA): TGTGCCAGCTCACCACTGCAGGACTCTGGAAACACCATATATTTT. Protein: CASSPLQDSGNTIYF.

This clone was detected once. An end of the junction does not agree with germline; a read error may underlie this. This chain links TRBV7-9 with TRBJ1-1; weak D call: TRBD1 (5 bases). This CDR3 is built from 12 residues. The germline V gene has CDR1 SEHNR and CDR2 FQNEAQ (reference sequence). The CDR3 nucleotides are TGTTCCAGCAGCTCCCAGGGAACTGAAGCTTTCTTT. This sequence encodes CSSSSQGTEAFF.

This rearrangement joins TRBV28 to TRBJ1-1; D might be TRBD1 (6 bases). Germline CDR1 MDHEN, CDR2 SYDVKM. The length of the CDR3 is 14 residues. The V and J ends lost 10 bases and 3 bases respectively, with 18 bases between them. CDR3 protein: CANRTGSLDTEAFF. CDR3 coding DNA: TGTGCCAACAGAACAGGGTCTTTGGACACTGAAGCTTTCTTT.

The rearrangement uses TRBV7-9 and TRBJ2-5, with D possibly TRBD1 on 6 matching bases. From germline, CDR1 is SEHNR and CDR2 FQNEAQ (reference sequence). This CDR3 region has 15 residues. V shed 3 bases and J shed 3 bases, with 14 bases lying between them. CDR3 region: CASSFRLGGEETQYF. CDR3 coding DNA: TGTGCCAGCAGCTTTCGTCTTGGGGGCGAAGAGACCCAGTACTTC.